This TCR beta chain was obtained from a study of T cells in Graves' hyperthyroidism and ophthalmopathy. The TCR beta CDR3 regions underwent amplification using RNA transcripts as the source. Researchers ran a first-round RT-PCR on the TCR CDR3 using the HTBI primer set. A single record per CDR3 protein comes from TCRdb applying MiXCR to the multiplex PCR reads. The table shows more than 350,000 distinct CDR3 sequences, with 15% occurring only once. The CDR3 is 15 residues long. Germline V gene lookup returns CDR1 DFQATT and CDR2 SNEGSKA (reference sequence). Trimming took off 1 base at V and 3 bases at J, with 13 bases between the two ends.

The sequencing sample was made of blood. The sequence derives from a woman aged 55-69 years with Graves' ophthalmopathy. The rearrangement links TRBV20-1 to TRBJ1-5; D gene ambiguous. DNA for the CDR3: TGCAGTGCTAGAGGTAGTGCACAGCACAATCAGCCCCAGCATTTT. Translated: CSARGSAQHNQPQHF.